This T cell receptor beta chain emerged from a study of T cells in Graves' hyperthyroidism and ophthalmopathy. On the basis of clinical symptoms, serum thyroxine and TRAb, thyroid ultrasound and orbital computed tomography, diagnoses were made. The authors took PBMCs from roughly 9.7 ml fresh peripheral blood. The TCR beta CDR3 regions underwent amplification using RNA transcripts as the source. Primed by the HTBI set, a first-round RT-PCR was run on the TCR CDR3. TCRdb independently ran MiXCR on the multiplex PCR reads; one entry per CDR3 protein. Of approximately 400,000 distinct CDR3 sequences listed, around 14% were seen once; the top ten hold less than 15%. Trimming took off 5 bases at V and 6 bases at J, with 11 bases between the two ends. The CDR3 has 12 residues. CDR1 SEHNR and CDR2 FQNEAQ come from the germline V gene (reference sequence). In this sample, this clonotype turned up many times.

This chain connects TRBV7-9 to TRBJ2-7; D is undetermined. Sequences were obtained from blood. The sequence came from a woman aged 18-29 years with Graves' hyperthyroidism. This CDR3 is CASSPLTREQYF. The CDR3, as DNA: TGTGCCAGCAGCCCACTAACGCGCGAGCAGTACTTC.